This TCR beta chain comes out of a study of breast tumors, draining lymph nodes, adjacent tissues. Whole-study results and caveats: The data were judged consistent with most tumor T cells coming from lymph node and expanding in tumor. Tumors had less TCR diversity than lymph nodes, more than nontumor tissue. The lymph node origin of tumor T cells was framed as consistent with a hypothesis, not demonstrated.

This clonotype appeared a few times. Its matching antigen is unknown. The lymph nodes were axillary draining lymph nodes from breast cancer patients. Germline V CDR1 and CDR2: MNHNS, SASEGT. The length of the CDR3 is 15 residues. With 2 bases removed from V and 5 bases from J, the gap between germline ends came to 15 bases. TCRdb re-called the multiplex PCR reads with MiXCR, one entry per CDR3 protein. Of more than 250,000 distinct CDR3 sequences in the sample, over 30% were seen once. The material sequenced was axillary lymph node tissue. The TCR comes from a female donor with breast cancer. Some clones in this sample may be carry-over from other donors' samples. The rearrangement joins TRBV6-1 to TRBJ2-5; possibly TRBD1 for D (6 bases). CDR3 DNA sequence: TGTGCCAGCAGTGAACAGGGCGGCCAGGGGGAGACCCAGTACTTC. Residues: CASSEQGGQGETQYF.